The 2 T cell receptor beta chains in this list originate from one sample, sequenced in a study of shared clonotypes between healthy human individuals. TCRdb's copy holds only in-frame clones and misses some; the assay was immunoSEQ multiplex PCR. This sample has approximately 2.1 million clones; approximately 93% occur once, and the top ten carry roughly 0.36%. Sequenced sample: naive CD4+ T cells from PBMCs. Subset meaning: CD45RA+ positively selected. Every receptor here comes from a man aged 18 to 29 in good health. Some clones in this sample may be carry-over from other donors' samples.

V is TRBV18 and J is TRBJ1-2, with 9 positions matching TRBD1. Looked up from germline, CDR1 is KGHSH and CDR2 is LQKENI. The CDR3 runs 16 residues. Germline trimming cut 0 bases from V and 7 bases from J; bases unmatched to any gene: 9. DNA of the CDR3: TGTGCCAGCTCACCACCGTACGGGACAGGGACCTTTGGCTACACCTTC. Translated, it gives CASSPPYGTGTFGYTF. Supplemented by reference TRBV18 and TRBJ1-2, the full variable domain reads NAGVMQNPRHLVRRRGQEARLRCSPMKGHSHVYWYRQLPEEGLKFMVYLQKENIIDESGMPKERFSAEFPKEGPSILRIQQVVRGDSAAYFCASSPPYGTGTFGYTFGSGTRLTVV.

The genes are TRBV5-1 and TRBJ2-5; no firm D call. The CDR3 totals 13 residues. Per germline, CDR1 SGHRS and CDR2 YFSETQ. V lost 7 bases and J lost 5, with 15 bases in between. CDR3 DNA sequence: TGCGCCAGCGCCCAACTTGTTCGGGAGACCCAGTACTTC. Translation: CASAQLVRETQYF.